The clone carrying this T cell receptor beta chain was counted between two and nine times. Its specificity is not known. Germline CDR1 and CDR2: SGHRS and YFSETQ. The V end lost 0 bases, the J end lost 8 bases, and 18 bases lay between the germline ends. This CDR3 contains 16 residues. 5'RACE with constant-segment primers built TCRalpha and TCRbeta cDNA libraries with UMIs. TCRdb reprocessed the 5' RACE reads via MiXCR and lists one record per CDR3 protein. Altogether about 430,000 distinct CDR3 sequences are present, roughly 18% being singletons, with the ten largest covering around a fifth. The record originates from a study of T-cell memory formation after mild COVID-19. Study-level information: TCR clustering was largely donor specific. Study-wide results and limits: Contracting clones localized mainly to CM and EM when CD4+ and mainly to EMRA when CD8+. There was a balanced CD4/CD8 profile in clones contracting day 15 to 85, and later expanders leaned CD4+.

The clonotype was recovered from a man aged 18 to 29 who had mild COVID-19 (a few samples of this study predate the infection). Cell type and time point are not known. Material: PBMCs or a T cell subset sorted from them (not recorded which). V usage is TRBV5-1 and J usage is TRBJ2-1; D remains ambiguous. DNA of the CDR3: TGCGCCAGCAGCTTGGGATCCCGCGGTTCCCTCGATGAGCAGTTCTTC. Translation: CASSLGSRGSLDEQFF.